This note documents a single T cell receptor beta chain sequence. Antigen: not known. The data are from a study of cytomegalovirus exposure and HLA in healthy donors. With 60 Vbeta and 13 Jbeta primers, the PCR was carried out. Sequencing used immunoSEQ multiplex PCR; TCRdb keeps in-frame clones, though not all of them. The sample has around 220,000 clones; about 83% are singletons. CDR3 length: 15 amino acids. Looked up from germline, CDR1 is SEHNR and CDR2 is FQNEAQ (reference sequence). V dropped 1 base and J dropped 5 bases, with 14 bases sitting between them. Study-level results: The presence/absence work took it that sequencing depth was about the same across donors. A later analysis associated 15,000 or so TCR beta sequences with HLA alleles at a 0.05 false discovery rate. For cytomegalovirus status, the classifier reportedly gave diagnoses with high specificity and sensitivity. DRB1 showed the most TCR associations and HLA-C the fewest in a later analysis, as rates varied by HLA locus.

This receptor was identified in a girl between 5 and 17 years old in good health and CMV-seronegative. Sequenced material: PBMCs. V is TRBV7-9 and J is TRBJ1-1; TRBD1 is a possible D gene (6 bases). The chain's CDR3 is CASSLVGGVGTEAFF. The CDR3 DNA follows: TGTGCCAGCAGCTTAGTTGGGGGCGTAGGGACTGAAGCTTTCTTT. The full variable domain, rest sourced from reference TRBV7-9 and TRBJ1-1, is DTGVSQNPRHKITKRGQNVTFRCDPISEHNRLYWYRQTLGQGPEFLTYFQNEAQLEKSRLLSDRFSAERPKGSFSTLEIQRTEQGDSAMYLCASSLVGGVGTEAFFGQGTRLTVV.